The clone carrying this T cell receptor beta chain was counted a single time. This sample was taken from a study of blood T cell repertoires in COVID-19. Study information: Samples came from the United States, Italy and Spain, spanning acute and convalescent COVID-19. The cDNA or gDNA used as material had been derived from T cells, B-cell-depleted T cells, or PBMCs.

CDR3 length: 13 residues. J was trimmed by 5 bases and V by 7 bases; bases with no gene match: 3. Germline V gene sequence: CDR1 KGHSH, CDR2 LQKENI. Source study methods: Scientists estimated how many nucleated cells there were by amplifying reference gene primers. Here immunoSEQ multiplex PCR was the method, and the copy in TCRdb shows in-frame clones only, minus some. From that table come the V and J calls and clone size; the DNA was used to work out D and trimming. The sample comprises over 250,000 clones, around nine tenths of which are singletons, and approximately 12% rests with the top ten. The genes are TRBV18 and TRBJ1-5; TRBD1 aligns across 9 bases. The sequenced material came from peripheral blood. The clonotype originates from a woman aged 60 to 75 with acute or convalescent COVID-19. This CDR3 reads CASLRTGDQPQHF. CDR3 sequence (DNA): TGTGCCAGCTTAAGGACAGGGGATCAGCCCCAGCATTTT.